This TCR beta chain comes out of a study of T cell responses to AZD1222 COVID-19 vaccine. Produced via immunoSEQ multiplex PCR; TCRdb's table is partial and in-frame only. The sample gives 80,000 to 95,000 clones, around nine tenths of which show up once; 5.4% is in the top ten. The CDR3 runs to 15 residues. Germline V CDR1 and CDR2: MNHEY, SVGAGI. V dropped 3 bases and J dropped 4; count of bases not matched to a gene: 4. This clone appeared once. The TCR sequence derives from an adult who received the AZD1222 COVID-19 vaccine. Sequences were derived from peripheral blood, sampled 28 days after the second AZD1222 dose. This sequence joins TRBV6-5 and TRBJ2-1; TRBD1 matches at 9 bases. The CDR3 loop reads CASSYDRGSYNEQFF. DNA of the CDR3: TGTGCCAGCAGTTATGACAGGGGGAGTTACAATGAGCAGTTCTTC.